The 25 T cell receptor beta chains listed next were all sequenced from one sample in a study of T cell repertoires in cytomegalovirus infection. TCRdb passed the reads through MiXCR, listing each CDR3 protein once. The top ten clones hold about 24% of a sample with roughly 500,000 distinct CDR3 sequences, approximately 15% of them seen once. The sequencing sample was made of CD8+ T cells from PBMCs. The receptors shown here come from a human donor in good health (CMV status not recorded). Some clones in this sample may be carry-over from other donors' samples.

This clonotype was seen many times. V is TRBV7-3 and J is TRBJ1-1; the match to TRBD1 covers 8 bases. Germline CDR1 reads SGHTA; CDR2 reads FQGTGA. Trimming at V came to 2 bases and at J to 1 base, leaving 3 bases not matched to a gene. The CDR3 extends over 15 amino acids. CDR3 coding DNA: TGTGCCAGCAGCTTACGAACAGGGGGGAACACTGAAGCTTTCTTT. Protein product: CASSLRTGGNTEAFF.

This clonotype was seen repeatedly, ten times or more. This sequence joins TRBV6-5 and TRBJ1-2; TRBD1 matches at 7 bases. V lost 6 bases, J lost 8 bases, and 18 bases stayed unmatched. CDR1 is MNHEY, CDR2 SVGAGI, per germline. This CDR3 is built from 16 residues. CDR3 in DNA: TGTGCCAGCAGGGACTTACAGGGGCCGCGAGGTTTGGGCTACACCTTC. Its translation is CASRDLQGPRGLGYTF.

This clonotype appeared many times. J is TRBJ2-7 and V is TRBV7-8; 13 positions agree with TRBD2. CDR3 length equals 16 residues. The germline V gene has CDR1 SGHVS and CDR2 FQNEAQ. The V and J ends lost 5 bases and 1 base, in that order; junction bases with no gene match: 5. The CDR3 loop reads CASSPWTSGGSYEQYF. The CDR3 nucleotides are TGTGCCAGCAGCCCCTGGACTAGCGGGGGATCCTACGAGCAGTACTTC.

J is TRBJ1-2 and V is TRBV2; no reliable D call. The V gene's germline CDR1 is SNHLY and CDR2 FYNNEI. The length of the CDR3 is 14 residues. V gave up 3 bases and J gave up 7 bases, with 15 bases separating them. The CDR3 sequence is CASSDRSLLGGYTF. CDR3 in DNA: TGTGCCAGCAGTGATCGGTCCTTGTTGGGTGGCTACACCTTC.

Ten or more counts support this clonotype. This chain links TRBV10-3 with TRBJ2-5; 7 bases fit TRBD1. J gave up 3 bases and V 0 bases, and 10 bases lay outside the gene matches. The CDR3 consists of 17 residues. Germline CDR1 and CDR2: ENHRY and SYGVKD. The CDR3 bases are TGTGCCATCAGTGAGTCTTTCGGGACAGAAATTAAAGAGACCCAGTACTTC. Encoded protein: CAISESFGTEIKETQYF.

This clonotype was picked up many times. The rearrangement joins TRBV11-2 to TRBJ2-7; D is uncertain. V lost 7 bases and J 0 bases, leaving 10 bases between the germline ends. Per the germline V gene, CDR1 is SGHAT and CDR2 is FQNNGV. The CDR3 extends over 13 amino acids. The CDR3 loop is CASTPWGSYEQYF. For the CDR3, the DNA is TGTGCCAGCACGCCTTGGGGCTCCTACGAGCAGTACTTC.

This clonotype came up a few times. The chain is built from TRBV24-1 and TRBJ2-5; D gene ambiguous. This CDR3 spans 16 amino acids. Germline V lookup: CDR1 KGHDR, CDR2 SFDVKD. V lost 4 bases and J 0 bases, leaving 14 bases between the germline ends. In DNA, the CDR3 is TGTGCCACCAGTGACCCAGACGGAGAGTACCAAGAGACCCAGTACTTC. Translation gives CATSDPDGEYQETQYF.

V is TRBV27 and J is TRBJ2-7; 7 bases match TRBD2. Losses at the gene ends were 1 base for V and 3 bases for J; bases not matched to a gene: 6. The CDR3 consists of 15 residues. Per the germline V gene, CDR1 is MNHEY and CDR2 is SMNVEV (reference sequence). CDR3 amino acids: CASSLFVAGLYEQYF. DNA of the CDR3: TGTGCCAGCAGTTTATTCGTAGCGGGCCTCTACGAGCAGTACTTC.

The sample holds many counts of this clonotype. The J gene is TRBJ1-1, the V gene TRBV7-9; TRBD1 might be the D (6 bases). Germline lookup yields CDR1 SEHNR and CDR2 FQNEAQ (reference sequence). The V end lost 2 bases, the J end lost 5 bases, and 15 bases lay between the germline ends. The CDR3 is 15 amino acids. For the CDR3, the DNA is TGTGCCAGCAGCTTAACGGCTTCAAGGGGGACTGAAGCTTTCTTT. Amino acids: CASSLTASRGTEAFF.

This clonotype was recorded many times. The J gene is TRBJ2-7, the V gene TRBV7-6; possibly TRBD1 for D (5 bases). This CDR3 contains 18 residues. In germline, CDR1 is SGHVS, CDR2 FNYEAQ. Trimming pared 1 base from V and 5 bases from J, leaving 24 bases between. CDR3 sequence (DNA): TGTGCCAGCAGCTTAGATCAGAAGGACCCCAGGGCGTGGGACGAGCAGTACTTC. Residues: CASSLDQKDPRAWDEQYF. Full variable domain (rest looked up from reference TRBV7-6 and TRBJ2-7): GAGVSQSPRYKVTKRGQDVALRCDPISGHVSLYWYRQALGQGPEFLTYFNYEAQQDKSGLPNDRFSAERPEGSISTLTIQRTEQRDSAMYRCASSLDQKDPRAWDEQYFGPGTRLTVT.

This clonotype was counted at least ten times. The chain joins TRBV7-9 to TRBJ2-2; D is ambiguous. The germline gives CDR1 SEHNR, CDR2 FQNEAQ (reference sequence). The CDR3 extends over 10 amino acids. Trimming cost V 9 bases and J 7 bases, with 6 bases left between them. CDR3 DNA: TGTGCCAGTTTTTTCGGGGAGCTGTTTTTT. Encoded protein: CASFFGELFF.

The V gene is TRBV4-1, the J gene TRBJ1-1; D gene uncertain. The CDR3 has 16 amino acids. CDR1 and CDR2 from the germline V gene are MGHRA and YSYEKL. V was pared by 4 bases and J by 3 bases, with 18 bases between. CDR3 protein: CASSPHGGKLDTEAFF. CDR3 DNA: TGCGCCAGCAGCCCCCATGGTGGGAAACTTGACACTGAAGCTTTCTTT.

This clonotype was picked up many times. The chain is built from TRBV6-1 and TRBJ2-3; D may be TRBD1 (10 bases). CDR1 is MNHNS and CDR2 is SASEGT in the germline V gene. The CDR3 spans 19 residues. The V gene lost 4 bases and the J gene lost 5 bases, with 28 bases spanning the gap. Here the CDR3 DNA reads TGTGCCAGCAGTGCCCCCCGGGACAGGGGAGCGGGAGGTAGAGATACGCAGTATTTT. Amino acids: CASSAPRDRGAGGRDTQYF.

The table lists this clonotype with many counts. The chain joins TRBV12-3 or TRBV12-4 to TRBJ1-1, with 7 nucleotides matching TRBD1. This CDR3 comprises 17 residues. The trim removed 6 bases at V and 7 bases at J, leaving 20 bases unmatched. CDR3 nucleotide sequence: TGTGCCAGCAGGCAAAACAGGGGAGAGTCCCGGGGGGGTGAAGCTTTCTTT. It yields the protein CASRQNRGESRGGEAFF.

The chain couples TRBV2 to TRBJ2-2, with D hard to call. This CDR3 region has 18 residues. Germline CDR1 reads SNHLY; CDR2 reads FYNNEI. The ends were cut back, 0 bases at V and 5 bases at J, with 19 bases in the middle. CDR3 sequence: CASSEALSRIVRTGELFF. The CDR3 DNA reads as TGTGCCAGCAGTGAAGCGCTTTCTAGGATTGTGAGGACCGGGGAGCTGTTTTTT.

This clonotype showed up just a few times. The chain uses TRBV20-1 and TRBJ2-7; TRBD2 aligns across 10 bases. Germline-derived CDR1 and CDR2 are DFQATT and SNEGSKA (reference sequence). Trimming cost V 2 bases and J 6 bases; bases outside gene matches: 10. There are 15 residues in the CDR3. This chain's CDR3 is CSARLAGVSWIEQYF. As DNA, the CDR3 is TGCAGTGCTAGACTAGCGGGAGTCTCCTGGATCGAGCAGTACTTC.

Turning to this clonotype: A clone one base away is much larger, so this may be a read error. CDR3 DNA sequence: TGTGCCAACAGTGCCATAAGCACAGATACGCAGTATTTT. It specifies CANSAISTDTQYF. The J gene is TRBJ2-3, the V gene TRBV6-1; D gene ambiguous. The CDR3 runs 13 residues. CDR1 and CDR2 from the germline V gene are MNHNS and SASEGT.

This clonotype was counted a few times. The chain links TRBV20-1 to TRBJ1-1, with D uncertain. The CDR3 is made up of 13 amino acids. Trimming took 5 bases from V and 1 from J, leaving 11 bases between them. CDR1 DFQATT and CDR2 SNEGSKA come from the germline V gene (reference sequence). CDR3 nucleotide sequence: TGCAGTGCTGGCCCCCGGACGAACACTGAAGCTTTCTTT. Translating it yields CSAGPRTNTEAFF.

The chain is built from TRBV24-1 and TRBJ2-7, with TRBD1 identical over 7 bases. The CDR3 is 13 residues long. Germline lookup yields CDR1 KGHDR and CDR2 SFDVKD. V shed 5 bases, J shed 5 bases, and the junction held 5 bases outside the gene matches. CDR3 in DNA: TGTGCCACCAGTGCGGGGACAGATAACGAGCAGTACTTC. Translation: CATSAGTDNEQYF.

This clonotype was recorded many times. V usage is TRBV7-9 and J usage is TRBJ1-1; perhaps TRBD1 as D (6 bases). The germline gives CDR1 SEHNR, CDR2 FQNEAQ (reference sequence). V was clipped by 3 bases and J by 1 base, with 12 bases between them. The CDR3 contains 15 residues. DNA for the CDR3: TGTGCCAGCAGCTTCGGTAAGGGGGAGAACACTGAAGCTTTCTTT. Protein sequence: CASSFGKGENTEAFF.

This clonotype has ten or more counts. The chain couples TRBV11-2 to TRBJ2-4; TRBD1 agrees at 10 bases. The CDR3 totals 16 residues. V was clipped by 1 base and J by 8 bases; unmatched bases: 8. Germline CDR1 and CDR2: SGHAT and FQNNGV. For the CDR3, the DNA is TGTGCCAGCAGCTTAGTCGGGACAGGGGAACGGCACATTCAGTACTTC. Translation gives CASSLVGTGERHIQYF.

This clonotype has more than one count but fewer than ten. The chain has TRBV7-9 and TRBJ2-2, with D perhaps TRBD1 or TRBD2 (5 bases each). CDR1 and CDR2 (germline): SEHNR, FQNEAQ (reference sequence). The CDR3 covers 11 residues. CDR3 DNA sequence: TGTGCTGCGAGGGGCACCGGGGAGCTGTTTTTT. It yields the protein CAARGTGELFF.

The chain combines TRBV20-1 with TRBJ2-1, with 9 positions matching TRBD2. V was pared by 5 bases and J by 1 base, with 6 bases of the junction left unmatched. CDR1 and CDR2 from the germline V gene are DFQATT and SNEGSKA (reference sequence). This CDR3 spans 15 amino acids. The CDR3 nucleotides are TGCAGTGCTGTTGGACTAGCGAATTCCTACAATGAGCAGTTCTTC. Its translation is CSAVGLANSYNEQFF.

Ten or more counts support this clonotype. V gene TRBV12-3 or TRBV12-4 combines with J gene TRBJ2-1; 9 bases match TRBD2. J lost 3 bases, V lost 5 bases, and 2 bases had no gene match. The CDR3 runs to 14 residues. CDR3 sequence reads: CASSRTSDYNEQFF. The DNA of the CDR3 is TGTGCCAGCAGTCGGACTAGCGACTACAATGAGCAGTTCTTC.

About this clonotype itself: A much larger clone differs by one base, so this may be a read error. The final CDR3 position lacks the conserved phenylalanine or tryptophan, pointing to a likely read error. This chain joins TRBV4-2 and TRBJ2-7; 7 bases align to TRBD2. V was clipped by 3 bases and J by 1 base; unmatched bases: 9. The CDR3 has 16 residues. Germline assignment: CDR1 LGHNA and CDR2 YNFKEQ. This chain's CDR3 is CASSQSGTDESYEQYL. DNA of the CDR3: TGTGCCAGCAGCCAGAGCGGGACGGATGAATCCTACGAGCAGTACTTA.